These 25 T cell receptor beta chains originate from one sample sequenced in a study of TET2 disruption in CD19-targeted CAR T cells. Sequencing was performed with immunoSEQ multiplex PCR; in TCRdb, only in-frame clones are kept and a portion is missing. This repertoire includes fewer than 30,000 clones. The treatment was: autologous CTL019 cells: CD19 CAR with 4-1BB and CD3 zeta domains. Their target antigens are unknown. Sequencing was performed on CD8- CAR+ T cells sorted from cultured blood T cells, taken for CD19 CAR T cell therapy. Specified subset: CD8-negative CAR-positive T cells from the infusion product. Source of these receptors: a man aged 70-80 years with chronic lymphocytic leukemia.

In regard to this clone: Coverage ceases 3 residues before the CDR3 finishes, and the germline J gene fills in the end. V and J are TRBV12-3 or TRBV12-4 and TRBJ1-2; D is possibly TRBD1 (6 bases). The CDR3 covers 15 residues. The sequenced CDR3 bases are TGTGCCAGCAGCCTATGGAGGGGGGGATCCGATACC. It translates to CASSLWRGGSDT. The full CDR3 sequence reads CASSLWRGGSDTYTF.

In regard to this clone: The observed sequence ends 3 residues before the CDR3 terminus, with the missing tail filled in from the germline J gene. The chain has TRBV11-2 and TRBJ2-4; 8 bases align to TRBD1. This CDR3 has 15 amino acids. The germline V gene encodes CDR1 SGHAT and CDR2 FQNNGV. The CDR3 bases that were read are TGTGCCAGCAGTTCAGGGGGCGCGAATTTCTATGGT. This codes for CASSSGGANFYG. The full-length CDR3 reads as CASSSGGANFYGQYF.

Of note for this clone: The read ends 3 residues shy of where the CDR3 ends; the end is completed using the germline J gene. This chain links TRBV7-2 with TRBJ2-4; 9 bases fit TRBD1. The CDR3 length is 12 residues. CDR1 is SGHTA, CDR2 FQGNSA, per germline. CDR3 DNA, as far as it was read: TGTGCCAGCAGCCCGGGACAGGGCCCT. Its protein is CASSPGQGP. In full, the CDR3 reads CASSPGQGPQYF.

Notes on this clone: At one boundary the junction diverges from the germline segment, which might be a read error. The read ends 3 residues early relative to the CDR3; the germline J gene fills the gap. The V gene is TRBV4-2, the J gene TRBJ1-2; D may be TRBD1 (5 bases). CDR3 length equals 15 residues. From germline, CDR1 is LGHNA and CDR2 YNFKEQ. The CDR3 reads CASSPQQQAHYGYTF. The DNA read from the CDR3 is TGCGCCAGCAGCCCCCAACAACAGGCACACTATGGC.

To note about this clone: Read coverage stops 3 residues before the CDR3 terminus; the germline J gene supplies the remainder. This CDR3 is also generated by other DNA sequences in the sample. This rearrangement joins TRBV20-1 to TRBJ2-3; 10 bases fit TRBD1. Trimming cost V 4 bases and J 4 bases; bases outside gene matches: 5. The CDR3 is 14 residues long. The germline CDR1 and CDR2 sequences are DFQATT and SNEGSKA (reference sequence). CDR3 bases read: TGCAGTGCTATTCCGGGACAGGGGTCAGATACG. It encodes CSAIPGQGSDT. The full CDR3 protein reads CSAIPGQGSDTQYF.

As for this clone: The missing CDR3 end, 3 residues past where the read stops, is filled in from the germline J gene. The chain employs TRBV28 and TRBJ1-1; D might be TRBD1 (5 bases). Germline CDR1 and CDR2: MDHEN and SYDVKM. The CDR3 has 11 amino acids. The sequenced CDR3 bases are TGTGCCAGCAGTTTCCTTGGGACT. It specifies CASSFLGT. The entire CDR3 sequence reads CASSFLGTAFF.

About this clone: Sequencing ends 3 residues short of the CDR3 end; the germline J gene provides the rest. V gene TRBV7-3 combines with J gene TRBJ1-6, with TRBD1 as a possible D gene (5 bases). The V end was cut by 4 bases, the J end by 5 bases, with 9 bases between. In germline, CDR1 is SGHTA, CDR2 FQGTGA. The CDR3 extends over 14 amino acids. The sequenced part of the CDR3 DNA is TGTGCCAGCAGCTCAGGGTTTGATAATTCACCC. Its protein product is CASSSGFDNSP. The CDR3, in full, reads CASSSGFDNSPLHF.

A word on this clone: The junction departs from germline at one end; a sequencing error may be responsible. The read terminates 3 residues ahead of where the CDR3 ends, so the germline J gene completes it. This chain links TRBV5-1 with TRBJ1-6, with 9 bases lining up with TRBD1. CDR3 length: 14 residues. The germline CDR1 and CDR2 sequences are SGHRS and YFSETQ. CDR3 amino acids: CASSLRTGEETLHF. CDR3 DNA (partial): TGCGCAAGCAGCTTAAGGACAGGGGAGGAAACC. Full variable domain (rest looked up from reference TRBV5-1 and TRBJ1-6): KAGVTQTPRYLIKTRGQQVTLSCSPISGHRSVSWYQQTPGQGLQFLFEYFSETQRNKGNFPGRFSGRQFSNSRSEMNVSTLELGDSALYLCASSLRTGEETLHFGNGTRLTVT.

With regard to this clone: The read is 3 residues too short to cover the CDR3 end, so that end is filled in from the germline J gene. V and J are TRBV7-9 and TRBJ1-1; TRBD1 is a possible D gene (5 bases). Germline loops: CDR1 SEHNR, CDR2 FQNEAQ (reference sequence). The CDR3 runs 15 residues. V lost 2 bases and J lost 4, with 14 bases in between. CDR3 residues: CASSLSWGWGTEAFF. The sequenced CDR3 bases are TGTGCCAGCAGCTTATCGTGGGGCTGGGGCACTGAA.

For this clone: Read data end 3 residues before the CDR3 end; the end is taken from the germline J gene. The rearrangement uses TRBV11-1 and TRBJ2-7; D unresolved. V lost 2 bases and J lost 6, with 17 bases in between. The length of the CDR3 is 15 residues. The germline CDR1 and CDR2 sequences are SGHAT and FQDESV (reference sequence). CDR3 bases read: TGTGCCAGCAGCTTAACTCGGCAGGCAGGTGGCGAG. It specifies CASSLTRQAGGE. In full, the CDR3 reads CASSLTRQAGGEQYF.

Concerning this clone: The CDR3 is cut off 3 residues early in the read; its end comes from the germline J gene. This chain joins TRBV19 and TRBJ1-2, with 7 bases fitting TRBD1. Germline CDR1 is LNHDA and CDR2 is SQIVND (reference sequence). The CDR3 totals 14 residues. Incomplete CDR3 DNA: TGTGCCAGTAGTACCAACGACAGGGCCAGGGAC. This translates into CASSTNDRARD. The CDR3 reads in full as CASSTNDRARDYTF.

To note about this clone: A junction end diverges from the germline sequence, so it may reflect a read error. The read terminates 3 residues ahead of where the CDR3 ends, so the germline J gene completes it. The rearrangement uses TRBV19 and TRBJ1-2; TRBD1 matches 7 bases. The CDR3 extends over 12 amino acids. Germline CDR1 and CDR2: LNHDA and SQIVND (reference sequence). CDR3: CAGSPGTVGYTF. The sequenced part of the CDR3 DNA is TGTGCCGGTAGTCCCGGGACAGTTGGC.

About this clone itself: The CDR3 goes on 3 residues after the read ends, and that part is filled in from the germline J gene. The chain is built from TRBV7-9 and TRBJ2-5, with D hard to call. Between the trimmed V and J ends, which lost 1 base and 4 bases, there was a span of 10 bases. The CDR3 extends over 14 amino acids. In germline, CDR1 is SEHNR, CDR2 FQNEAQ (reference sequence). The covered CDR3 bases are TGTGCCAGCAGCTTAGGGGCCAGACCAGAGACC. Translation: CASSLGARPET. The full CDR3 protein is CASSLGARPETQYF.

With respect to this clone: The missing CDR3 end, 3 residues past where the read stops, is filled in from the germline J gene. The chain links TRBV20-1 to TRBJ2-2; D possibly corresponds to TRBD2 (5 bases). V was shortened by 0 bases and J by 1 base, with 9 bases between the two germline ends. Germline CDR1 reads DFQATT; CDR2 reads SNEGSKA (reference sequence). The CDR3 length is 15 residues. The covered CDR3 bases are TGCAGTGCTAGAGATCGACGGGGGAACACCGGGGAG. It translates to CSARDRRGNTGE. The whole CDR3 sequence is CSARDRRGNTGELFF.

For this clone: The read ends 3 residues early relative to the CDR3; the germline J gene fills the gap. Other DNA variants within this sample encode the same CDR3. This chain uses TRBV7-8 with TRBJ1-3; D remains unclear. The CDR3 length is 13 residues. Germline V gene lookup returns CDR1 SGHVS and CDR2 FQNEAQ. The germline V and J ends were trimmed by 5 bases and 3 bases, with 8 bases remaining between them. Incomplete CDR3 DNA: TGTGCCAGCAGCCCGAGGGTTGGAAACACC. As protein: CASSPRVGNT. The whole CDR3 sequence reads CASSPRVGNTIYF.

On this clone: The read ends 3 residues before the CDR3 terminus; that terminus is restored from the germline J gene. The genes are TRBV19 and TRBJ2-4; D gene uncertain. CDR3 length: 15 amino acids. Per the germline V gene, CDR1 is LNHDA and CDR2 is SQIVND (reference sequence). The part of the CDR3 DNA that was read is TGTGCCAGTAGTATAGTATCTACTGGCCCACAGCCT. Translation gives CASSIVSTGPQP. The full CDR3 sequence reads CASSIVSTGPQPQYF.

Note on this clone: The read terminates 3 residues ahead of where the CDR3 ends, so the germline J gene completes it. V is TRBV11-2 and J is TRBJ1-1, with D possibly being TRBD1 (5 bases). CDR3 length: 14 residues. Germline-derived CDR1 and CDR2 are SGHAT and FQNNGV. V was cut by 2 bases and J by 3 bases, with 10 bases left in between. The sequenced CDR3 bases are TGTGCCAGCAGCTTACTCTCGGGGGACACTGAA. Protein: CASSLLSGDTE. The full CDR3 protein reads CASSLLSGDTEAFF.

The sequenced CDR3 bases are TGTGCCAGCAGTGAAGTTCGTCATGGGAGCGGGGGGGGCACAGATACG. The encoded protein is CASSEVRHGSGGGTDT. The whole CDR3 protein reads CASSEVRHGSGGGTDTQYF. This chain links TRBV6-1 with TRBJ2-3; TRBD2 agrees at 10 bases. Coverage ceases 3 residues before the CDR3 finishes, and the germline J gene fills in the end. With 1 base clipped from V and 1 base from J, the junction kept 11 bases outside the gene matches. Germline assignment: CDR1 MNHNS and CDR2 SASEGT. The CDR3 is 19 residues long.

Notes on this clone: The read ends 3 residues early relative to the CDR3; the germline J gene fills the gap. The rearrangement uses TRBV7-9 and TRBJ2-3; D is possibly TRBD1 (5 bases). From germline, CDR1 is SEHNR and CDR2 FQNEAQ (reference sequence). The CDR3 covers 13 residues. Between the trimmed V and J ends, which lost 3 bases and 5 bases, there was a span of 9 bases. The CDR3 DNA, read in part, is TGTGCCAGCAGCTTCAACAGGTTAGATACG. Protein product: CASSFNRLDT. From start to end, the CDR3 is CASSFNRLDTQYF.

With respect to this clone: Sequencing ends 3 residues short of the CDR3 end; the germline J gene provides the rest. The genes are TRBV5-5 and TRBJ2-1, with TRBD2 identical over 7 bases. The CDR3 loop spans 15 amino acids. Germline loops: CDR1 SGHKS, CDR2 YYEKEE (reference sequence). V trimming: 0 bases; J trimming: 6 bases; junction bases outside the gene matches: 6. CDR3 protein: CASSLGLAEINEQFF. The covered CDR3 bases are TGTGCCAGCAGCTTGGGGCTAGCGGAAATCAATGAG.

A word on this clone: Read coverage stops 3 residues before the CDR3 terminus; the germline J gene supplies the remainder. The V and J genes are TRBV19 and TRBJ2-1; D not resolved. Looked up from germline, CDR1 is LNHDA and CDR2 is SQIVND (reference sequence). CDR3 length: 16 residues. V was cut by 11 bases and J by 1 base, with 21 bases left in between. The sequenced part of the CDR3 DNA is TGTGCCGGTAAGGCGGCTCATGAGCGATCCTACAATGAG. It is translated as CAGKAAHERSYNE. From start to end, the CDR3 is CAGKAAHERSYNEQFF.

Concerning this clone: The read terminates 3 residues ahead of where the CDR3 ends, so the germline J gene completes it. The chain employs TRBV19 and TRBJ2-7; the D gene is possibly TRBD1 (6 bases). This CDR3 has 12 amino acids. V gave up 10 bases and J gave up 0 bases, with 10 bases separating them. CDR1 LNHDA and CDR2 SQIVND come from the germline V gene (reference sequence). CDR3: CATGTYSYEQYF. CDR3 DNA (partial): TGTGCCACCGGGACATACTCCTACGAG.

With regard to this clone: The read halts 3 residues ahead of the CDR3 end, with the missing end drawn from the germline J gene. The chain uses TRBV6-4 and TRBJ1-1, with no clear D. The CDR3 sequence is 14 residues long. Trimming left V 0 bases short and J 1 base short, with 6 bases between. Germline V gene data show CDR1 as MRHNA and CDR2 as SNTAGT. The CDR3 DNA, read in part, is TGTGCCAGCAGTGACTCCAGTAAGAACACTGAA. This codes for CASSDSSKNTE. The CDR3 in full is CASSDSSKNTEAFF.

Worth noting for this clone: The read is 3 residues too short to cover the CDR3 end, so that end is filled in from the germline J gene. The chain has TRBV30 and TRBJ2-4; a weak D match, TRBD2 (6 bases). The V gene's germline CDR1 is GTSNPN and CDR2 SVGIG (reference sequence). CDR3 size: 11 residues. The CDR3 is CAWSGGGGQYF. The covered CDR3 bases are TGTGCCTGGTCCGGGGGTGGTGGT.

Measured by frequency, this clone is medium-sized. The CDR3 end lies 3 residues beyond the end of the read and is filled in from the germline J gene. This chain uses TRBV12-3 or TRBV12-4 with TRBJ2-3, with 12 bases lining up with TRBD2. There are 17 residues in the CDR3. After removal of 5 bases from V and 5 bases from J, the junction contained 11 bases not matched to a gene. CDR3 bases read: TGTGCCAGCAGTAAAGGACTAGCGGGACCTCGAGGAGATACG. Translating gives CASSKGLAGPRGDT. The CDR3 as a whole reads CASSKGLAGPRGDTQYF.